This TCR beta chain is from a study of monozygotic twins with inflammatory bowel disease. Broader study findings: Patients received differing immunosuppressive treatments, which may have added variability to their repertoires. IBD patients had lower TCRbeta diversity (inverse Simpson) than healthy co-twins.

Concerning this clonotype: What it recognizes is unknown.

Per germline, CDR1 SNHLY and CDR2 FYNNEI. CDR3 size: 16 residues. With the 5' RACE reads reprocessed, TCRdb shows one record per CDR3 protein and no DNA. The sample totals roughly 160,000 distinct CDR3 sequences. The sequencing sample was made of blood. The chain links TRBV2 to TRBJ2-3; there is no DNA to check the TCRdb D call of TRBD1. The sequence was collected from a human donor with ulcerative colitis or Crohn's disease, or a healthy co-twin of an affected twin (not recorded which). CDR3 residues: CASSGDRADSTDTQYF.